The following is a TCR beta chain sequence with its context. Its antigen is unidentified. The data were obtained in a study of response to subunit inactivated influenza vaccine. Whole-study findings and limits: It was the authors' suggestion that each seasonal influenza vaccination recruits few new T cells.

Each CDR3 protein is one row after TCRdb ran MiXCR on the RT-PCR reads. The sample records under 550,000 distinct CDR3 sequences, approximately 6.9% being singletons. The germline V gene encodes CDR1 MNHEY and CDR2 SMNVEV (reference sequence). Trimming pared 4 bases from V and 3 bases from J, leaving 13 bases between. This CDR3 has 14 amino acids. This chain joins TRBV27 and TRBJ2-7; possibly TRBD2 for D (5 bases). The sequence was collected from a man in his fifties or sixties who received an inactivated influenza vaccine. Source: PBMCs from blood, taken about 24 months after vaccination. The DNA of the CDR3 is TGTGCCAGCAGTTCAAGACTACAGTTCTACGAGCAGTACTTC. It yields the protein CASSSRLQFYEQYF.